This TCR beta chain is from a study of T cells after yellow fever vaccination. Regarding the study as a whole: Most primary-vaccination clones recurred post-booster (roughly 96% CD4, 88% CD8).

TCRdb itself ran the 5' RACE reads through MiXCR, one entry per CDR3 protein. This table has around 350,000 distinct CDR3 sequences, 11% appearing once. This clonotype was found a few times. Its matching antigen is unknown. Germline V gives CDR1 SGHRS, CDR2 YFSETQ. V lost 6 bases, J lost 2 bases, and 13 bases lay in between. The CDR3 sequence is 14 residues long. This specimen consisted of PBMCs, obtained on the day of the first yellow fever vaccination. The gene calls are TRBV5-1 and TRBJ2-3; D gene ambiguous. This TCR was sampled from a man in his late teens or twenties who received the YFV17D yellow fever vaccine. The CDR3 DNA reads TGCGCCAGCAAGGACGGACCGGACACAGATACGCAGTATTTT. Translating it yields CASKDGPDTDTQYF.